These T cell receptor beta chains were read from a single sample in a study of T cell changes during pregnancy in multiple sclerosis. Repertoires were generated with immunoSEQ multiplex PCR, while TCRdb's copy carries only in-frame clones and drops some. The table records tens of thousands of clones, approximately 90% of them present only once. The sequencing here drew on peripheral blood, taken in the first trimester of pregnancy. The source is a female donor with multiple sclerosis, enrolled in a pregnancy study. The CDR3 runs from the conserved cysteine through the conserved F or W. The D gene is left open where the match is weak. For some rows the clone size is stated as once, few or many, or as a class when expanded; others skip it.

CDR3 length,clone size,J gene,V gene,D gene,CDR3 protein,CDR3 DNA
12,-,TRBJ2-3,TRBV7-9,-,CASSQGGDTQYF,TGTGCCAGCAGCCAGGGGGGAGATACGCAGTATTTT
14,-,TRBJ1-1,TRBV29-1,-,CSAVPPNRDTEAFF,TGCAGCGCCGTACCACCAAACAGGGACACTGAAGCTTTCTTT
17,-,TRBJ2-1,TRBV27,TRBD2,CASRIRTSGGLYNEQFF,TGTGCCAGCAGAATAAGGACTAGCGGGGGCCTTTACAATGAGCAGTTCTTC
13,-,TRBJ1-2,TRBV7-9,TRBD1,CASSPGQGIDYTF,TGTGCCAGCAGCCCGGGACAGGGAATAGACTACACCTTC
17,-,TRBJ2-1,TRBV4-3,TRBD2,CASSQDAGLAGYNEQFF,TGCGCCAGCAGCCAAGATGCAGGACTAGCGGGGTACAATGAGCAGTTCTTC
17,-,TRBJ2-3,TRBV7-9,TRBD2,CASSSRLAGGNTDTQYF,TGTGCCAGCAGCTCGCGACTAGCGGGAGGGAACACAGATACGCAGTATTTT
14,-,TRBJ2-7,TRBV29-1,-,CSVESGWSHYEQYF,TGCAGCGTTGAGTCAGGGTGGTCCCACTACGAGCAGTACTTC
17,-,TRBJ2-1,TRBV5-6,-,CASSPRTISPPLHEQFF,TGTGCCAGCAGCCCACGTACTATCAGCCCCCCCCTCCATGAGCAGTTCTTC
15,few,TRBJ2-1,TRBV18,TRBD2,CASSPRLAEAHEQFF,TGTGCCAGCTCACCACGACTAGCGGAGGCCCATGAGCAGTTCTTC
12,-,TRBJ2-5,TRBV2,-,CASSGREETQYF,TGTGCCAGCAGTGGGCGGGAAGAGACCCAGTACTTC
15,-,TRBJ2-7,TRBV7-6,-,CASSLKGQRSYEQYF,TGTGCCAGCAGCTTAAAGGGACAACGCTCCTACGAGCAGTACTTC
16,-,TRBJ2-4,TRBV4-3,-,CASSQDLVLGANIQYF,TGCGCCAGCAGCCAAGATCTTGTCCTGGGGGCAAACATTCAGTACTTC
14,few,TRBJ1-2,TRBV5-8,-,CASSFLQGLSGYTF,TGTGCCAGCAGCTTTCTCCAGGGTCTGAGTGGCTACACCTTC
15,-,TRBJ2-1,TRBV14,TRBD2,CASSLFLAGYNEQFF,TGTGCCAGCAGCCTTTTTCTAGCGGGATACAATGAGCAGTTCTTC
14,-,TRBJ1-2,TRBV9,-,CASSVGGRADGYTF,TGTGCCAGCAGCGTTGGGGGCAGGGCGGATGGCTACACCTTC
15,-,TRBJ1-3,TRBV6-1,-,CASFRAVGSGNTIYF,TGTGCCAGCTTCCGAGCTGTCGGCTCTGGAAACACCATATATTTT
15,once,TRBJ2-1,TRBV11-1,TRBD2,CASSLTGTSENEQFF,TGTGCCAGCAGCTTAACCGGGACTAGCGAAAATGAGCAGTTCTTC
15,-,TRBJ2-7,TRBV7-2,TRBD2,CASSLGSGSSYEQYF,TGTGCCAGCAGCTTGGGTAGCGGGAGCTCCTACGAGCAGTACTTC
13,-,TRBJ2-1,TRBV7-3,-,CASSLRGPNEQFF,TGTGCCAGCAGCCTCCGCGGGCCCAATGAGCAGTTCTTC
15,-,TRBJ1-3,TRBV11-2,TRBD1,CASSLDGTGGNTIYF,TGTGCCAGCAGCTTAGACGGGACAGGGGGAAACACCATATATTTT
15,-,TRBJ2-1,TRBV11-2,TRBD1,CASSTPGQGAHEQFF,TGTGCCAGTTCCACTCCGGGACAGGGGGCACATGAGCAGTTCTTC
18,-,TRBJ2-3,TRBV7-9,TRBD2,CASSTPPTAGGITDTQYF,TGTGCCAGCAGTACCCCCCCGACAGCGGGAGGTATCACAGATACGCAGTATTTT
15,-,TRBJ2-7,TRBV7-2,-,CASSSPGRGSYEQYF,TGTGCCAGCAGCTCGCCGGGCAGGGGATCCTACGAGCAGTACTTC
14,few,TRBJ1-3,TRBV7-6,-,CASSLEARQDTIYF,TGTGCCAGCAGCTTAGAGGCCAGGCAGGACACCATATATTTT
17,-,TRBJ2-2,TRBV4-3,TRBD2,CASSQEYAGVNTGELFF,TGCGCCAGCAGCCAAGAGTATGCGGGGGTGAACACCGGGGAGCTGTTTTTT
16,-,TRBJ2-2,TRBV4-3,TRBD1,CASSRNRDRNTGELFF,TGCGCCAGCAGCCGCAACCGGGACAGAAACACCGGGGAGCTGTTTTTT
14,-,TRBJ1-1,TRBV6-1,-,CASSEGAGYREAFF,TGTGCCAGCAGTGAAGGCGCAGGGTACCGTGAAGCTTTCTTT